This T cell receptor (beta chain) was captured by sequencing in a study of T cell responses to AZD1222 COVID-19 vaccine (dated by TCRdb to the early 2020s). In terms of the full investigation: AZD1222 recipients with second doses at about 4 weeks or about 12 weeks were pooled, because spike-specific TCR depth and breadth did not differ between schedules. TCR sequencing was performed for roughly 240 trial participants, of whom roughly 200 were given two doses of AZD1222 and some 25 were given two doses of MenACWY control vaccine. Trial participants were enrolled by age into subgroups of 18-55, 56-69 and 70-plus years, and about 150, 27 and 61 TCR-sequenced participants, respectively, were included in these subgroups. The full study reports these points: Reportedly, almost half of the unique spike-specific TCRs recognized epitopes lying outside the regions that are mutated in the B.1.351 and B.1.1.7 variants. Spike-specific TCR breadth and depth rose significantly after two AZD1222 doses compared with day 0 and with MenACWY recipients. Most participants were white British and females outnumbered males, and the authors suggested that clonal diversity may have been underestimated. Because no day 14 peak-response samples were available, repertoires were characterized only after the peak T cell response. CD4 TCRs associated with the vaccine covered the entire spike protein, and the dominant responses were in regions 160-218 and 743-854. Only five to seven AZD1222 recipients were SARS-CoV-2 seropositive at baseline, limiting conclusions about previously exposed vaccinees. In the small 56-69-year group, the increase in depth fell short of significance, most likely because of low power.

The CDR3 regions of human TCRbeta chains were subjected to immunosequencing. In the paper's pipeline: Repertoire TCRs were matched against a reference library of SARS-CoV-2-specific TCRs generated with the MIRA antigen-specificity platform. Breadth meant the fraction of unique TCRs that were SARS-CoV-2-associated, whereas depth meant the fraction of total T cells that were SARS-CoV-2-associated. Using the MIRA data, every spike-specific TCR was mapped to the spike region that the TCR reacted to and assigned to either a CD4 or a CD8 class. Log10-transformed breadth and depth values were compared by one-way ANOVA with Sidak's multiple comparisons tests. In its TCRdb copy, this immuneACCESS table keeps in-frame sequences only and misses some clones. Where compared with another copy, unresolved V genes explain less than half of these, and the others have no known cause. V and J calls and clone size come straight from that table; D and trimming were deduced from the DNA. This sample is represented by around 60,000 clones; about 90% of them were singletons. The ten largest clones take up around 5.2% of the sample.

This clone was observed once. There is no known antigen for this receptor. No much larger clone is present one base from it, and per-base qualities are unavailable. A distance of 6 bases separates the germline ends of V and J, which lose 6 bases and 0 bases respectively. CDR1 and CDR2 (MNHEY, SVGAGI) derive from the germline V gene. The CDR3 runs 12 amino acids, cysteine and phenylalanine included. Only the CDR3 portion is preserved as DNA: 36 bases, with reading frame beginning at the first base. The meaning of the sample's time point label: baseline before first vaccination. The vaccinee samples were drawn from two UK trials, COV001 and COV002, one of which was a single-blind randomized controlled phase 2/3 trial testing AZD1222 (ChAdOx1 nCoV-19) in healthy adults. For TCRbeta chain sequencing, PBMC samples from trial participants were taken at day 0 and at day 28 after the second dose.

The chain is encoded by TRBV6-5 joined to TRBJ2-7; the D segment is perhaps TRBD1 or TRBD2, each sharing 5 matched bases. This receptor was obtained from an adult in good health. This material consisted of peripheral blood, taken on day 0 of AZD1222 vaccination. The CDR3 reads as follows: CASRGTSYEQYF. The DNA sequence is given as TGTGCCAGCAGAGGGACCTCCTACGAGCAGTACTTC.